Following are 4 T cell receptor beta chains from one sample sequenced in a study of vaccination effects on CD4 cells after COVID-19. Data came from immunoSEQ multiplex PCR; TCRdb stores just in-frame clones and leaves some out. Counted here are about 37,000 clones, approximately 72% occurring once; the ten biggest clones make up under 3%. Antigen specificity for these receptors is unknown. With approximately 9 days of culture completed, CD4+ T cells were isolated. Source: CD4+ T cells from PBMCs cultured without peptide, taken before COVID-19 vaccination. These TCRs come from a human donor who received a COVID-19 vaccine.

V gene TRBV5-1 combines with J gene TRBJ2-2; TRBD2 aligns across 11 bases. CDR1 SGHRS and CDR2 YFSETQ come from the germline V gene. The CDR3 spans 16 residues. The ends lost 4 bases at V and 2 bases at J; junction bases unmatched: 4. This CDR3 reads CASSRGLADNTGELFF. The DNA of the CDR3 is TGCGCCAGCAGCCGGGGACTAGCGGATAACACCGGGGAGCTGTTTTTT.

The gene calls are TRBV27 and TRBJ1-6; weak D call: TRBD1 (5 bases). CDR1 is MNHEY, CDR2 SMNVEV, per germline (reference sequence). Between the trimmed V and J ends, which lost 4 bases and 7 bases, there was a span of 11 bases. CDR3 length: 14 residues. The CDR3 nucleotides read TGTGCCAGCAGTTCTAGGGGCTGGAATTCACCCCTCCACTTT. Translated: CASSSRGWNSPLHF.

CDR3 nucleotides: TGTGCCAGCAGCCAAGTCAATAGCGGGAGTTACAATGAGCAGTTCTTC. Amino acid sequence: CASSQVNSGSYNEQFF. This chain connects TRBV4-2 to TRBJ2-1; 9 bases line up with TRBD2. V was pared by 1 base and J by 4 bases, with 5 bases of the junction left unmatched. CDR1 and CDR2 from the germline V gene are LGHNA and YNFKEQ. The CDR3 loop spans 16 amino acids.

This clone was observed a handful of times. V usage is TRBV9 and J usage is TRBJ2-2, with D perhaps TRBD1 or TRBD2 (6 bases each). V lost 2 bases and J 5 bases, leaving 16 bases between the germline ends. This CDR3 region has 16 residues. Germline-derived CDR1 and CDR2 are SGDLS and YYNGEE. The CDR3 sequence is CASSVTGGRTTGELFF. The CDR3 DNA follows: TGTGCCAGCAGCGTCACCGGGGGCAGGACAACCGGGGAGCTGTTTTTT. Complete variable domain (other parts from reference TRBV9 and TRBJ2-2): DSGVTQTPKHLITATGQRVTLRCSPRSGDLSVYWYQQSLDQGLQFLIQYYNGEERAKGNILERFSAQQFPDLHSELNLSSLELGDSALYFCASSVTGGRTTGELFFGEGSRLTVL.